This TCR beta chain was sequenced for a study of technical replicates of blood from several donors. Profiling relied on immunoSEQ multiplex PCR, and the TCRdb table lists in-frame clones only, not all of them. The top ten clones hold less than 0.25% of a sample with more than 90,000 clones, approximately 94% of them seen once. Germline V gene sequence: CDR1 MNHEY, CDR2 SVGAGI. This CDR3 is 13 amino acids long. Trimming cost V 8 bases and J 3 bases; bases outside gene matches: 6. The sequence came from a human donor in good health. The V call is TRBV6-5, the J call TRBJ2-5, with 7 bases aligning to TRBD2. Input material: T cells isolated from PBMCs. CDR3 in amino acids: CASAGLAEETQYF. The CDR3 DNA is TGTGCCAGCGCCGGCCTAGCGGAAGAGACCCAGTACTTC.